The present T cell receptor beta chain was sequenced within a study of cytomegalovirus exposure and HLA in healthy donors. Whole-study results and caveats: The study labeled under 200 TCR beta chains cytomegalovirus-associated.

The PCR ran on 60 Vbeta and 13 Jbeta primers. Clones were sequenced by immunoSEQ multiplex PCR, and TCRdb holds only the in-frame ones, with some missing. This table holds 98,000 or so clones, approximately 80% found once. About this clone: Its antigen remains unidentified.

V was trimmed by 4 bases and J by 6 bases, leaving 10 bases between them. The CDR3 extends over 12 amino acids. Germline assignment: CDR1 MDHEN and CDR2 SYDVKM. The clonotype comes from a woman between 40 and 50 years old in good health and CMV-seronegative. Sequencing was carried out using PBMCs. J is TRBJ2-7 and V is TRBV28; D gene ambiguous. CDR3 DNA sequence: TGTGCCAGCAGTTCCACTCTGTTCGAGCAGTACTTC. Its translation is CASSSTLFEQYF.